What follows is one T cell receptor (beta chain) and its context. The CDR3 runs to 14 residues. From germline, CDR1 is MDHEN and CDR2 SYDVKM. Trimming took 4 bases from V and 7 from J, leaving 16 bases between them. The data derive from a study of shared clonotypes between healthy human individuals. The protocol was immunoSEQ multiplex PCR, while the TCRdb copy is restricted to in-frame clones and leaves out a portion. The sample includes 1,100,000 or so clones, approximately 80% of them seen just once. Both subsets, CD45RA+ naive and CD45RA-negative memory, were split from the CD4+ cells. This sequence was found in a man between 18 and 29 years old in good health. Some clones in this sample may be carry-over from other donors' samples. The sample taken for sequencing was memory CD4+ T cells from PBMCs. Subset of the sample: CD45RA-negative fraction. This rearrangement joins TRBV28 to TRBJ1-2; D is uncertain. The CDR3 nucleotides read TGTGCCAGCAGTTCGCCCCCCGTGAGTCGTGGCTACACCTTC. Translated: CASSSPPVSRGYTF.